This T cell receptor beta chain was obtained from a study of identifying expanded T cells in peripheral blood. Study outcomes and limitations: Across healthy donors, higher total template counts meant significantly greater roughly 2-week count variance. Around 1.2 clones differed between technical replicates, versus about 15 and 19 over time.

Sequencing used immunoSEQ multiplex PCR; TCRdb keeps in-frame clones, though not all of them. The sample records roughly 82,000 clones, just under 85% being singletons. The CDR3 spans 17 residues. J lost 3 bases, V lost 6 bases, and 12 bases had no gene match. Germline CDR1 is KGHSH and CDR2 is LQKENI. During the collection period, no donor immune events like infections were recorded. Regarding this clone: The target antigen is unknown.

The rearrangement links TRBV18 to TRBJ2-3, with TRBD1 matching 10 bases. The receptor was isolated from a person aged 18 to 75 in good health. Input material: blood. As DNA, the CDR3 is TGTGCCAGCTCGCCCGGACAGGGGGGAGTCCTTACAGATACGCAGTATTTT. The encoded protein is CASSPGQGGVLTDTQYF.